A single sample is the source of the 26 T cell receptor beta chains below, sequenced in a study of naive and memory T cell subsets. Study-level points and caveats: Naive repertoires, especially CD8, held a few larger clonotypes, possibly memory cells re-expressing CD45RA.

No antigen is known for these receptors. Two oligonucleotides, mixed equimolar, formed the beta constant-region primer covering TRBC1 and TRBC2. Four rounds of PCR amplified the ligated cDNA using nested alpha and beta constant-region primers plus SP2. One entry per CDR3 protein, called by TCRdb with MiXCR from the UMI-ligation and nested PCR reads. The profile shows over 110,000 distinct CDR3 sequences, roughly a fifth of them singletons. The material sequenced was naive CD8+ T cells from blood. The source is a human donor in good health.

With respect to this clonotype: This may be a read error: a much more frequent sequence differs by one nucleotide. The genes are TRBV6-5 and TRBJ1-5; D uncertain. This CDR3 is built from 16 residues. Germline assignment: CDR1 MNHEY and CDR2 SVGAGI. The V end was cut by 7 bases, the J end by 0 bases, with 16 bases between. The CDR3 is CASTLRGSHSNQPQHF. In nucleotides, the CDR3 is TGTGCCAGCACCCTGCGAGGGTCTCATAGCAATCAGCCCCAGCATTTT.

CDR3 sequence (DNA): TGCAGCGTTGATTACTGGGGCAAAGAGACCCAGTACTTC. Its protein is CSVDYWGKETQYF. V usage is TRBV29-1 and J usage is TRBJ2-5; tentative D call: TRBD1 (5 bases). CDR3 length equals 13 residues. The germline CDR1 and CDR2 sequences are SQVTM and ANQGSEA. Trimming shortened V by 3 bases and J by 3 bases, and 11 bases separated the two germline ends.

The rearrangement links TRBV20-1 to TRBJ2-7; 7 bases line up with TRBD2. Per the germline V gene, CDR1 is DFQATT and CDR2 is SNEGSKA (reference sequence). The CDR3 covers 17 residues. With V trimmed by 1 base and J by 2 bases, 14 bases remained unmatched. The CDR3 loop reads CSARGTGGGGVPYEQYF. Here the CDR3 DNA reads TGCAGTGCTAGAGGCACGGGCGGCGGGGGAGTTCCCTACGAGCAGTACTTC.

V usage is TRBV20-1 and J usage is TRBJ2-7; 8 positions agree with TRBD1. This CDR3 region has 13 residues. V trimming: 6 bases; J trimming: 2 bases; junction bases outside the gene matches: 6. The germline V gene encodes CDR1 DFQATT and CDR2 SNEGSKA (reference sequence). DNA for the CDR3: TGCAGTGCCACCGGACAGGGCCCCTACGAGCAGTACTTC. Amino acids: CSATGQGPYEQYF.

This chain connects TRBV24-1 to TRBJ2-3; 13 positions agree with TRBD2. V lost 4 bases and J lost 2; bases outside the gene matches: 5. This CDR3 has 17 amino acids. Germline values: CDR1 KGHDR, CDR2 SFDVKD. CDR3 sequence (DNA): TGTGCCACCAGTGAAGTTGGGACTAGCGGGACCACAGATACGCAGTATTTT. This gives the protein CATSEVGTSGTTDTQYF.

This clonotype was recorded a few times. The chain joins TRBV4-1 to TRBJ1-1; a possible D gene is TRBD1 (6 bases). Germline V gives CDR1 MGHRA, CDR2 YSYEKL. V lost 3 bases and J 1 base, leaving 9 bases between the germline ends. There are 14 residues in the CDR3. The CDR3 nucleotides read TGCGCCAGCAGCCAGGCAGGGGAGAACACTGAAGCTTTCTTT. As protein: CASSQAGENTEAFF.

The chain links TRBV27 to TRBJ2-5; 8 bases align to TRBD2. Germline V gives CDR1 MNHEY, CDR2 SMNVEV (reference sequence). This CDR3 spans 14 amino acids. The J segment lost 4 bases and the V segment lost 6 bases, leaving 7 bases of the junction unmatched. The CDR3 nucleotides read TGTGCCAGCAGCCTGCGGGGGGAAAGAGAGACCCAGTACTTC. Its translation: CASSLRGERETQYF.

This clonotype turned up a few times. The chain links TRBV28 to TRBJ2-1; D might be TRBD2 (6 bases). The CDR3 is made up of 18 amino acids. Trimming took off 1 base at V and 0 bases at J, with 16 bases between the two ends. CDR1 MDHEN and CDR2 SYDVKM come from the germline V gene. CDR3: CASSLSQVSGYSYNEQFF. Written as DNA, the CDR3 is TGTGCCAGCAGTTTATCCCAGGTTAGCGGATACTCCTACAATGAGCAGTTCTTC. Complete variable domain (other parts from reference TRBV28 and TRBJ2-1): DVKVTQSSRYLVKRTGEKVFLECVQDMDHENMFWYRQDPGLGLRLIYFSYDVKMKEKGDIPEGYSVSREKKERFSLILESASTNQTSMYLCASSLSQVSGYSYNEQFFGPGTRLTVL.

This clonotype was found a few times. This chain links TRBV6-5 with TRBJ2-5, with D hard to call. The CDR3 sequence is 13 residues long. Trimming stripped 8 bases from V and 0 bases from J, with 10 bases between. CDR1 is MNHEY and CDR2 is SVGAGI in the germline V gene. The CDR3 region has the DNA TGTGCCAGCGGAACAGCGTACCAAGAGACCCAGTACTTC. This sequence encodes CASGTAYQETQYF.

There are many counts of this clonotype. V is TRBV29-1 and J is TRBJ2-2; D is undetermined. Trimming stripped 5 bases from V and 2 bases from J, with 6 bases between. The CDR3 has 12 amino acids. Germline CDR1 and CDR2: SQVTM and ANQGSEA. The CDR3 spells CSVHRNTGELFF. The CDR3, as DNA: TGCAGCGTTCACAGAAACACCGGGGAGCTGTTTTTT.

This chain links TRBV27 with TRBJ2-5; TRBD2 agrees at 8 bases. After removal of 1 base from V and 5 bases from J, the junction contained 6 bases not matched to a gene. The CDR3 covers 15 residues. Per germline, CDR1 MNHEY and CDR2 SMNVEV (reference sequence). CDR3 sequence (DNA): TGTGCCAGCAGTTTATTAAGCGGGAGAGGGGAGACCCAGTACTTC. Its protein product is CASSLLSGRGETQYF.

The chain combines TRBV7-8 with TRBJ2-1; possibly TRBD2 for D (6 bases). The CDR3 length is 15 residues. Germline-derived CDR1 and CDR2 are SGHVS and FQNEAQ. The V end was cut by 1 base, the J end by 5 bases, with 12 bases between. The CDR3 coding sequence is TGTGCCAGCAGCTTAGTCTCCGGGAGTAACAATGAGCAGTTCTTC. This gives the protein CASSLVSGSNNEQFF. The whole variable domain, filled in from reference TRBV7-8 and TRBJ2-1, reads GAGVSQSPRYKVAKRGQDVALRCDPISGHVSLFWYQQALGQGPEFLTYFQNEAQLDKSGLPSDRFFAERPEGSVSTLKIQRTQQEDSAVYLCASSLVSGSNNEQFFGPGTRLTVL.

The chain combines TRBV7-9 with TRBJ2-1; possible D gene TRBD2, 6 bases. V gave up 1 base and J gave up 6 bases, with 13 bases separating them. Germline V gene sequence: CDR1 SEHNR, CDR2 FQNEAQ (reference sequence). The CDR3 is made up of 15 amino acids. CDR3 protein: CASSLGPAGSNEQFF. The CDR3, as DNA: TGTGCCAGCAGCTTAGGCCCAGCGGGTAGCAATGAGCAGTTCTTC.

J is TRBJ2-1 and V is TRBV29-1; 9 positions match TRBD1. Per the germline V gene, CDR1 is SQVTM and CDR2 is ANQGSEA. The V gene end was trimmed by 3 bases and the J gene end by 6 bases; junction bases not matched to a gene: 6. This CDR3 contains 14 residues. CDR3 coding DNA: TGCAGCGTTGATCTGGGACAGGGAGCCAATGAGCAGTTCTTC. Amino acids: CSVDLGQGANEQFF.

This clonotype was detected a few times. The chain couples TRBV4-3 to TRBJ2-5; D is ambiguous. V lost 0 bases and J 1 base, leaving 3 bases between the germline ends. This CDR3 is 13 amino acids long. In germline, CDR1 is LGHNA, CDR2 YSLEER. The CDR3 loop is CASSQDSQETQYF. CDR3 DNA: TGCGCCAGCAGCCAAGATAGCCAAGAGACCCAGTACTTC.

This clonotype was counted between two and nine times. The J gene is TRBJ2-1, the V gene TRBV12-5, with D perhaps matching TRBD1 or TRBD2 (5 bases each). This CDR3 comprises 15 residues. V lost 5 bases, J lost 4 bases, and 15 bases lay in between. Germline assignment: CDR1 LGHNT and CDR2 FRNRAP. CDR3 loop: CASGGPGTGYNEQFF. CDR3 sequence (DNA): TGTGCTAGTGGTGGCCCTGGGACGGGATACAATGAGCAGTTCTTC.

This clonotype showed up just a few times. The rearrangement uses TRBV6-2 or TRBV6-3 and TRBJ2-3; D uncertain. With 4 bases removed from V and 0 bases from J, the gap between germline ends came to 8 bases. Germline V gene data show CDR1 as MNHEY and CDR2 as SVGEGT. The CDR3 length is 14 residues. In nucleotides, the CDR3 is TGTGCCAGCAGTTCATTCAGGAGCACAGATACGCAGTATTTT. It yields the protein CASSSFRSTDTQYF.

This clonotype came up a few times. The chain carries TRBV9 and TRBJ2-1, with TRBD2 matching over 8 bases. CDR1 is SGDLS, CDR2 YYNGEE, per germline. The CDR3 is made up of 14 amino acids. V was pared by 4 bases and J by 8 bases, with 8 bases of the junction left unmatched. CDR3 protein: CASSFSGAEDEQFF. As DNA, the CDR3 is TGTGCCAGCAGCTTTAGCGGGGCGGAGGATGAGCAGTTCTTC. Variable domain in full (rest from reference TRBV9 and TRBJ2-1): DSGVTQTPKHLITATGQRVTLRCSPRSGDLSVYWYQQSLDQGLQFLIQYYNGEERAKGNILERFSAQQFPDLHSELNLSSLELGDSALYFCASSFSGAEDEQFFGPGTRLTVL.

The chain recombines TRBV5-5 with TRBJ2-6; the D call may be TRBD1 or TRBD2 (5 bases each). The CDR3 spans 15 residues. Deletions cut 0 bases from V and 4 bases from J, with 8 bases between. CDR1 SGHKS and CDR2 YYEKEE come from the germline V gene (reference sequence). The CDR3 sequence is CASSLGGAGANVLTF. In DNA form, the CDR3 reads TGTGCCAGCAGCTTGGGAGGGGCCGGGGCCAACGTCCTGACTTTC.

The rearrangement uses TRBV24-1 and TRBJ2-2; D is ambiguous. Germline V gene lookup returns CDR1 KGHDR and CDR2 SFDVKD. This CDR3 has 14 residues. Trimming left V 4 bases short and J 1 base short, with 6 bases between. CDR3: CATSDLVNTGELFF. The CDR3 coding sequence is TGTGCCACCAGTGACCTAGTGAACACCGGGGAGCTGTTTTTT.

This clonotype occurred a few times. The chain has TRBV19 and TRBJ2-1; TRBD2 matches 7 bases. CDR1 is LNHDA, CDR2 SQIVND, per germline (reference sequence). This CDR3 is built from 14 residues. Losses at the gene ends were 3 bases for V and 8 bases for J; bases not matched to a gene: 7. CDR3 sequence reads: CASSIGAGWDEQFF. In nucleotides, the CDR3 is TGTGCCAGTAGTATTGGAGCGGGGTGGGATGAGCAGTTCTTC.

This clonotype has only a few counts. The V and J genes are TRBV2 and TRBJ2-4, with D possibly being TRBD1 (6 bases). This CDR3 spans 16 amino acids. Germline loops: CDR1 SNHLY, CDR2 FYNNEI. Trimming removed 5 bases from V and 0 bases from J, with 14 bases in between. The CDR3 protein is CASSSSTGVAKNIQYF. The CDR3 region has the DNA TGTGCCAGCAGTTCCTCGACAGGTGTAGCCAAAAACATTCAGTACTTC. The full variable domain, in which reference TRBV2 and TRBJ2-4 provide the parts outside the CDR3, is EPEVTQTPSHQVTQMGQEVILRCVPISNHLYFYWYRQILGQKVEFLVSFYNNEISEKSEIFDDQFSVERPDGSNFTLKIRSTKLEDSAMYFCASSSSTGVAKNIQYFGAGTRLSVL.

The gene calls are TRBV7-8 and TRBJ2-3; D remains ambiguous. The CDR3 is 11 residues long. Trimming left V 5 bases short and J 1 base short, with 1 base between. From germline, CDR1 is SGHVS and CDR2 FQNEAQ. In DNA, the CDR3 is TGTGCCAGCAGCCGCACAGATACGCAGTATTTT. The encoded protein is CASSRTDTQYF.

The V call is TRBV10-3, the J call TRBJ2-1, with no clear D. The V and J ends lost 0 bases and 5 bases respectively, with 11 bases between them. Germline-derived CDR1 and CDR2 are ENHRY and SYGVKD. This CDR3 has 15 amino acids. The CDR3 region is CAISESILGDNEQFF. The CDR3 DNA is TGTGCCATCAGTGAGTCGATCCTAGGTGACAATGAGCAGTTCTTC.

The sample holds a few counts of this clonotype. V usage is TRBV12-3 or TRBV12-4 and J usage is TRBJ2-7; 8 nucleotides line up with TRBD1. This CDR3 spans 12 amino acids. Trimming removed 5 bases from V and 6 bases from J; junction bases left unmatched: 3. CDR3 loop: CASSRQGREQYF. The CDR3 bases are TGTGCCAGCAGTCGACAGGGGCGCGAGCAGTACTTC.

This clonotype was counted only a few times. The chain joins TRBV27 to TRBJ2-3; D possibly uses TRBD1 or TRBD2 (6 bases each). Germline values: CDR1 MNHEY, CDR2 SMNVEV (reference sequence). The CDR3 sequence is 17 residues long. V lost 2 bases and J lost 0, with 15 bases in between. CDR3 in amino acids: CASSLMVGGPSTDTQYF. The CDR3 nucleotides read TGTGCCAGCAGTTTAATGGTAGGGGGGCCCAGCACAGATACGCAGTATTTT.